The source of this TCR beta chain is a study of cytomegalovirus exposure and HLA in healthy donors. Overall study results and limits: The majority of CMV-associated TCR beta chains were reported as apparently HLA-restricted in a later analysis. In an earlier analysis, productive rearrangement rates for most beta V segments clustered near 87% or 30%. Among the CMV-associated chains, three were confirmed in vitro as specific for CMV antigens.

Primers: 60 Vbeta forward and 13 Jbeta reverse. Sequencing was performed with immunoSEQ multiplex PCR; in TCRdb, only in-frame clones are kept and a portion is missing. Altogether some 140,000 clones are present, more than 75% being singletons, with the ten largest covering about 3.1%. A note on this clone: Its antigen is unknown.

Germline loops: CDR1 SNHLY, CDR2 FYNNEI. The CDR3 length is 12 residues. Unmatched junction bases numbered 3, after V lost 11 bases and J lost 0 bases. Sequenced: PBMCs. The V gene is TRBV2, the J gene TRBJ1-1; 7 positions agree with TRBD1. The source is a female donor in good health and CMV-seronegative. CDR3 protein: CAAQGMNTEAFF. The CDR3 DNA is TGTGCCGCACAGGGGATGAACACTGAAGCTTTCTTT.